Below, one T cell receptor (beta chain) is given with its context. Its matching antigen is unknown. This table comes from immunoSEQ multiplex PCR, and its TCRdb copy is limited to in-frame clones, with some not included. The sample shows 100,000 to 150,000 clones, approximately 85% of them seen only once. Germline V gene data show CDR1 as LGHDT and CDR2 as YNNKEL (reference sequence). There are 13 residues in the CDR3. V lost 1 base and J 9 bases, leaving 10 bases between the germline ends. The entry originates in a study of T cell responses to AZD1222 COVID-19 vaccine. Overall study results and limits: The study found vaccine-associated CD4 TCRs spanning spike, dominant at 160-218 and 743-854. Repertoires in all cases were sampled only once the peak T cell response had passed.

Second-dose timings of about 4 or about 12 weeks were pooled. This TCR was sampled from an adult who received the AZD1222 COVID-19 vaccine. The sample here was peripheral blood, taken 28 days after the second AZD1222 dose. The gene calls are TRBV3-1 (or the pseudogene TRBV3-2) and TRBJ2-1; no definite D call. CDR3 sequence: CASSQGRVSEQFF. The CDR3 coding sequence is TGTGCCAGCAGCCAAGGGCGCGTGAGTGAGCAGTTCTTC.